The 24 T cell receptor beta chains below were found in one sample sequenced in a study of CD8 T cell repertoires and HIV-1 epitope variants. These TCRs' antigens remain unknown. The protocol was immunoSEQ multiplex PCR, while the TCRdb copy is restricted to in-frame clones and leaves out a portion. The sample lists about 4,000 clones; 68% were seen once. The sequenced sample was cultured CD8+ T cells derived from PBMCs. These receptors were taken from a male donor with HIV.

The chain combines TRBV6-5 with TRBJ2-1; unclear D gene. Between the trimmed V and J ends, which lost 0 bases and 5 bases, there was a span of 14 bases. Germline V lookup: CDR1 MNHEY, CDR2 SVGAGI. The CDR3 spans 16 residues. The CDR3 reads CASSYSTSVSHNEQFF. In DNA, the CDR3 is TGTGCCAGCAGTTACTCGACAAGCGTTAGCCACAATGAGCAGTTCTTC.

This clone was detected a few times. V and J are TRBV27 and TRBJ2-7, with 12 bases identical to TRBD2. CDR1 and CDR2 from the germline V gene are MNHEY and SMNVEV (reference sequence). The J segment lost 2 bases and the V segment lost 3 bases, leaving 5 bases of the junction unmatched. The CDR3 length is 16 residues. The CDR3 DNA is TGTGCCAGCAGTTTTGGGCTAGCGGGAGGGCCCTACGAGCAGTACTTC. This sequence encodes CASSFGLAGGPYEQYF.

This chain links TRBV5-1 with TRBJ2-2, with a weak D call TRBD2 (6 bases). V gave up 4 bases and J gave up 5 bases, with 21 bases separating them. The CDR3 has 17 residues. The germline V gene has CDR1 SGHRS and CDR2 YFSETQ. The CDR3 DNA follows: TGCGCCAGCAGCCATAGATCGGGACTTACTAATACCGGGGAGCTGTTTTTT. As protein: CASSHRSGLTNTGELFF.

This clone was seen a few times. The chain joins TRBV19 to TRBJ2-7; tentative D call: TRBD1 (5 bases). The germline V gene encodes CDR1 LNHDA and CDR2 SQIVND (reference sequence). Trimming cost V 6 bases and J 3 bases, with 12 bases left between them. The CDR3 consists of 13 residues. The CDR3 reads CASRIGQGYEQYF. The DNA for the CDR3 is TGTGCCAGTAGGATTGGTCAGGGCTACGAGCAGTACTTC.

This rearrangement joins TRBV19 to TRBJ2-1, with D perhaps matching TRBD1 (5 bases). Germline V gives CDR1 LNHDA, CDR2 SQIVND (reference sequence). V was cut by 3 bases and J by 10 bases, with 16 bases left in between. The CDR3 runs to 14 residues. This CDR3 reads CASSIRPPQEEQFF. The CDR3 coding sequence is TGTGCCAGTAGTATTCGACCCCCACAGGAGGAGCAGTTCTTC. Full variable domain (remainder filled in from reference TRBV19 and TRBJ2-1): DGGITQSPKYLFRKEGQNVTLSCEQNLNHDAMYWYRQDPGQGLRLIYYSQIVNDFQKGDIAEGYSVSREKKESFPLTVTSAQKNPTAFYLCASSIRPPQEEQFFGPGTRLTVL.

The genes are TRBV9 and TRBJ2-2; D perhaps matches TRBD2 (5 bases). Trimming removed 0 bases from V and 10 bases from J, with 10 bases in between. Germline V gene sequence: CDR1 SGDLS, CDR2 YYNGEE. The CDR3 is 13 residues long. CDR3: CASSVETGLELFF. In nucleotides, the CDR3 is TGTGCCAGCAGCGTAGAGACGGGATTGGAGCTGTTTTTT.

The chain links TRBV29-1 to TRBJ1-4; D is unresolved. CDR3 length: 14 amino acids. V was shortened by 4 bases and J by 0 bases, with 9 bases between the two germline ends. The germline V gene encodes CDR1 SQVTM and CDR2 ANQGSEA. The CDR3 coding sequence is TGCAGCGTTGGAGGGATTGCAACTAATGAAAAACTGTTTTTT. This encodes CSVGGIATNEKLFF.

This clone came up a few times. V is TRBV4-1 and J is TRBJ2-7; 11 bases line up with TRBD1. The CDR3 is 14 residues long. With V trimmed by 5 bases and J by 2 bases, 2 bases remained unmatched. Germline CDR1 is MGHRA and CDR2 is YSYEKL. This chain's CDR3 is CASSWGQGAYEQYF. CDR3 in DNA: TGCGCCAGCAGCTGGGGACAGGGGGCCTACGAGCAGTACTTC.

The chain is built from TRBV6-5 and TRBJ1-2; weak D call: TRBD1 (6 bases). The germline V and J ends were trimmed by 6 bases and 3 bases, with 11 bases remaining between them. Germline V CDR1 and CDR2: MNHEY, SVGAGI. The CDR3 is made up of 13 amino acids. CDR3 in DNA: TGTGCCAGCAGGGTACGGACAGACTATGGCTACACCTTC. It encodes CASRVRTDYGYTF.

The rearrangement uses TRBV28 and TRBJ1-1, with D unresolved. Trimming pared 2 bases from V and 1 base from J, leaving 5 bases between. The germline V gene encodes CDR1 MDHEN and CDR2 SYDVKM. This CDR3 contains 13 residues. Written as DNA, the CDR3 is TGTGCCAGCAGTTTAGGCACGAACACTGAAGCTTTCTTT. It yields the protein CASSLGTNTEAFF.

The sample holds a few counts of this clone. The chain links TRBV28 to TRBJ2-7, with TRBD1 matching 8 bases. This CDR3 contains 13 residues. Germline assignment: CDR1 MDHEN and CDR2 SYDVKM. The junction had 7 bases not matched to a gene; V was cut back by 7 bases and J by 5 bases. The CDR3: CASKDRVINEQYF. The DNA of the CDR3 is TGTGCCAGCAAGGACAGGGTAATCAACGAGCAGTACTTC.

The CDR3 region is CASSQGKQMNTEAFF. The CDR3 DNA sequence: TGCGCCAGCAGCCAAGGCAAACAGATGAACACTGAAGCTTTCTTT. V is TRBV4-3 and J is TRBJ1-1; D is uncertain. The V end was cut by 1 base, the J end by 0 bases, with 9 bases between. The CDR3 is made up of 15 amino acids. The germline V gene has CDR1 LGHNA and CDR2 YSLEER.

Here the CDR3 reads CASSYMDPYEQYF. The CDR3, as DNA: TGTGCCAGCAGTTATATGGACCCCTACGAGCAGTACTTC. The gene calls are TRBV6-6 and TRBJ2-7, with D uncertain. The V end lost 3 bases, the J end lost 2 bases, and 8 bases lay between the germline ends. The CDR3 length is 13 residues. Germline lookup yields CDR1 MNHNY and CDR2 SVGAGI (reference sequence).

CDR3 residues: CATSRDTPGSTNEKLFF. The CDR3 nucleotides are TGTGCCACCAGCAGAGATACGCCAGGATCGACTAATGAAAAACTGTTTTTT. The chain employs TRBV15 and TRBJ1-4; D ambiguous. The CDR3 loop spans 17 amino acids. Trimming stripped 0 bases from V and 2 bases from J, with 13 bases between. Germline CDR1 reads LNHNV; CDR2 reads YYDKDF (reference sequence). The whole variable domain, filled in from reference TRBV15 and TRBJ1-4, reads DAMVIQNPRYQVTQFGKPVTLSCSQTLNHNVMYWYQQKSSQAPKLLFHYYDKDFNNEADTPDNFQSRRPNTSFCFLDIRSPGLGDTAMYLCATSRDTPGSTNEKLFFGSGTQLSVL.

Only one count was recorded for this clone. The rearrangement links TRBV7-5 to TRBJ2-7; the listed D gene, TRBD1, was not tested against the DNA. TRBV7-5 is designated a pseudogene. There are 14 residues in the CDR3. The CDR3 protein is CASSLGQYLREQYF. The CDR3 coding sequence is TGTGCCAGCAGCTTGGGACAGTACCTTCGTGAGCAGTACTTC.

In this sample, this clone turned up once. The rearrangement joins TRBV7-8 to TRBJ2-2; D uncertain. V lost 6 bases to trimming and J lost 4 bases, with 9 bases between them. Germline loops: CDR1 SGHVS, CDR2 FQNEAQ. The CDR3 is 13 residues long. The CDR3 spells CASSLWSTGELFF. The CDR3 nucleotides are TGTGCCAGCAGTCTTTGGAGCACCGGGGAGCTGTTTTTT. Together with reference TRBV7-8 and TRBJ2-2, the CDR3 gives the full variable domain: GAGVSQSPRYKVAKRGQDVALRCDPISGHVSLFWYQQALGQGPEFLTYFQNEAQLDKSGLPSDRFFAERPEGSVSTLKIQRTQQEDSAVYLCASSLWSTGELFFGEGSRLTVL.

The chain recombines TRBV2 with TRBJ1-1, with a possible D match to TRBD1 (5 bases). Germline CDR1 SNHLY, CDR2 FYNNEI. V lost 8 bases to trimming and J lost 1 base, with 11 bases between them. This CDR3 comprises 13 residues. The CDR3 loop reads CASAAGGNTEAFF. The CDR3 nucleotides read TGTGCCAGCGCAGCGGGGGGGAACACTGAAGCTTTCTTT.

The chain joins TRBV11-3 to TRBJ2-2; TRBD1 might be the D (6 bases). Germline V gene lookup returns CDR1 SGHNT and CDR2 YENEEA. Trimming pared 5 bases from V and 1 base from J, leaving 8 bases between. The CDR3 loop spans 14 amino acids. The CDR3 nucleotides read TGTGCCAGCAGCACGGACAGGAACACCGGGGAGCTGTTTTTT. It encodes CASSTDRNTGELFF.

This chain joins TRBV13 and TRBJ1-4; D uncertain. Germline V gives CDR1 PRHDT, CDR2 FYEKMQ (reference sequence). V was clipped by 5 bases and J by 8 bases, with 9 bases between them. The CDR3 has 12 amino acids. In DNA form, the CDR3 reads TGTGCCAGCAGCGATAAAGGAGAAAAACTGTTTTTT. Amino acid sequence: CASSDKGEKLFF.

This chain uses TRBV28 with TRBJ1-2; a possible D gene is TRBD1 (6 bases). The germline gives CDR1 MDHEN, CDR2 SYDVKM. The CDR3 totals 16 residues. V lost 3 bases and J lost 0, with 14 bases in between. The DNA of the CDR3 is TGTGCCAGCAGTTTCCCACGGACAGACACTAACTATGGCTACACCTTC. Encoded protein: CASSFPRTDTNYGYTF.

J is TRBJ2-1 and V is TRBV7-9; no clear D gene. CDR1 is SEHNR, CDR2 FQNEAQ, per germline (reference sequence). CDR3 length: 10 amino acids. The germline V and J ends were trimmed by 4 bases and 5 bases, with 0 bases remaining between them. The CDR3 protein is CASSYNEQFF. CDR3 bases: TGTGCCAGCAGCTACAATGAGCAGTTCTTC.

This chain links TRBV27 with TRBJ2-7; 7 nucleotides agree with TRBD1. CDR3 length equals 14 residues. Germline-derived CDR1 and CDR2 are MNHEY and SMNVEV (reference sequence). The junction had 5 bases not matched to a gene; V was cut back by 6 bases and J by 0 bases. CDR3 coding DNA: TGTGCCAGCAGGGATAGGGACAGCTCCTACGAGCAGTACTTC. This codes for CASRDRDSSYEQYF.

This chain connects TRBV18 to TRBJ1-1; D possibly corresponds to TRBD1 (6 bases). V shed 3 bases and J shed 0 bases, with 17 bases lying between them. The CDR3 loop spans 17 amino acids. The germline CDR1 and CDR2 sequences are KGHSH and LQKENI. The DNA of the CDR3 is TGTGCCAGCTCACCCCCTAGCAGACAGGTTATGAACACTGAAGCTTTCTTT. Translated, it gives CASSPPSRQVMNTEAFF.

The rearrangement uses TRBV10-3 and TRBJ2-7; 10 positions agree with TRBD1. The junction had 5 bases not matched to a gene; V was cut back by 4 bases and J by 2 bases. CDR1 is ENHRY, CDR2 SYGVKD, per germline. The CDR3 extends over 15 amino acids. CDR3 residues: CAISGLGQGAYEQYF. In nucleotides, the CDR3 is TGTGCCATCAGTGGTTTAGGACAGGGGGCCTACGAGCAGTACTTC.